Sequencing of this TCR beta chain was carried out in a study of a mutant IDH1 vaccine in newly diagnosed glioma. General study findings and limits: Researchers report vaccine-induced immune responses in roughly 93% of patients.

Specified time point: week 35, safety follow-up. Topical imiquimod accompanied each vaccine dose, which consisted of 300 ug of mutant IDH1 20-mer peptide. Patients in the study were vaccinated eight times, receiving shots in weeks 1, 3, 5, 7, 11, 15, 19 and 23. This table comes from immunoSEQ multiplex PCR, and its TCRdb copy is limited to in-frame clones, with some not included. The table shows 30,000 to 40,000 clones, with around 80% occurring only once. About this clone: The target antigen is unknown.

V shed 0 bases and J 6 bases; nucleotides not matched to a gene: 16. The CDR3 spans 19 residues. Germline V gives CDR1 SGHVS, CDR2 FQNEAQ. This chain joins TRBV7-8 and TRBJ2-2; 7 bases line up with TRBD2. The sample here was PBMCs, taken from a glioma patient whose treatment included an IDH1 peptide vaccine. This sequence originates from a middle-aged man with glioma. Some clones in this sample may be carry-over from other donors' samples. The DNA of the CDR3 is TGTGCCAGCAGCTTAGCTTTGGGACTATTAAATTCTGAGGCCGGGGAGCTGTTTTTT. It yields the protein CASSLALGLLNSEAGELFF.